This TCR beta chain comes out of a study of metastatic and nonmetastatic thyroid tumors. V dropped 6 bases and J dropped 4 bases, with 25 bases sitting between them. Germline CDR1 is MNHNY and CDR2 is SVGAGI (reference sequence). There are 18 residues in the CDR3. Thyroid surgery was preceded by no treatment in any patient. TCRdb redid the clone calls on the PCR reads using MiXCR. This sample yields 30,000 to 40,000 clones, of which roughly a third are seen a single time; roughly a sixth belongs to the top ten. In this sample, this clone turned up a few times. The chain combines TRBV6-6 with TRBJ1-5; TRBD1 might be the D (6 bases). Material: tumor tissue. The sequence was collected from a female donor with papillary thyroid cancer or a benign thyroid nodule (not recorded which). Some clones in this sample may be carry-over from other donors' samples. The CDR3 DNA is TGTGCCAGCAGCCGTCTCAGTCGGACAGCCGGATCAAATCAGCCCCAGCATTTT. This gives the protein CASSRLSRTAGSNQPQHF.